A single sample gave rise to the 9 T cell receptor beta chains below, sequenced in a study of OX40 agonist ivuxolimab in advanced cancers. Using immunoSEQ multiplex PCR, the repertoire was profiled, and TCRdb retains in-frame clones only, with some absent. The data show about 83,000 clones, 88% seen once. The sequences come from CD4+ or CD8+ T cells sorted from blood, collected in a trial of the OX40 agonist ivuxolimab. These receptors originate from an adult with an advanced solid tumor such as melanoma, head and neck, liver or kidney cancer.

As DNA, the CDR3 is TGTGCCTCCACGCCAGGGGATGCGGCCAACGTCCTGACTTTC. Encoded protein: CASTPGDAANVLTF. The chain has TRBV30 and TRBJ2-6; perhaps TRBD1 as D (6 bases). The ends were cut back, 7 bases at V and 6 bases at J, with 16 bases in the middle. CDR1 GTSNPN and CDR2 SVGIG come from the germline V gene (reference sequence). The CDR3 contains 14 residues.

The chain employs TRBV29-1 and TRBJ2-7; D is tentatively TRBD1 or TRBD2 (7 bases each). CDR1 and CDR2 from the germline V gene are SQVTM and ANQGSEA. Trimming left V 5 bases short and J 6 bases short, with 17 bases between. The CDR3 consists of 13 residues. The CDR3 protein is CSVYSQGGGEQYF. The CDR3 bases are TGCAGCGTTTACTCTCAGGGGGGGGGCGAGCAGTACTTC.

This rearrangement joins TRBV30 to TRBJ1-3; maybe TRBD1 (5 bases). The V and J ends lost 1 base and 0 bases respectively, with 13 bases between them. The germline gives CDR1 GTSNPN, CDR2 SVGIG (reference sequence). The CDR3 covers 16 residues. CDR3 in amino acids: CAWSGGRYLSGNTIYF. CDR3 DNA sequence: TGTGCCTGGAGTGGGGGCAGATACCTCTCTGGAAACACCATATATTTT.

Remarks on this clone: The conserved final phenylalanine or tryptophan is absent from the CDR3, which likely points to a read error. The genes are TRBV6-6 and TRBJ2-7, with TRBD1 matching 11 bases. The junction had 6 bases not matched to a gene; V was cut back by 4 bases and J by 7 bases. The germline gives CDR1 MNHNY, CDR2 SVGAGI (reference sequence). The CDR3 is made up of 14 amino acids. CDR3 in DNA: TGTGCCAGCAGTTGGGGGACAGGGGGTCGAGAGCAGTACCTC. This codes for CASSWGTGGREQYL.

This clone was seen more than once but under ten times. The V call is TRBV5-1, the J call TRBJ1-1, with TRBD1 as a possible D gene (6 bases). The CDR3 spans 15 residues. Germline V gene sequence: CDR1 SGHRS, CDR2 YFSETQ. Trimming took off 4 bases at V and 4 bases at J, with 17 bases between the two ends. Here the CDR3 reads CASSPTYRESTEAFF. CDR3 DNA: TGCGCCAGCAGCCCTACCTACAGGGAGAGCACTGAAGCTTTCTTT.

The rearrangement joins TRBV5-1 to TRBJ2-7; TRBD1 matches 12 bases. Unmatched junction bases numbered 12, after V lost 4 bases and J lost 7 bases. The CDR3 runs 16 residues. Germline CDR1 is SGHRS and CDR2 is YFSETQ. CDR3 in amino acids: CASSLLPGQGAEEQYF. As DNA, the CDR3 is TGCGCCAGCAGCCTGCTACCGGGACAGGGGGCGGAAGAGCAGTACTTC.

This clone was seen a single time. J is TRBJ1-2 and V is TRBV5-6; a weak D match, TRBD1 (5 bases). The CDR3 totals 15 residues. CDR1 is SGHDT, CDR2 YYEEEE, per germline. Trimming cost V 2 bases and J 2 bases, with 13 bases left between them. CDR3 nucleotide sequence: TGTGCCAGCAGCTTTCTGGGGCGGGCCAACTATGGCTACACCTTC. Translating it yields CASSFLGRANYGYTF.

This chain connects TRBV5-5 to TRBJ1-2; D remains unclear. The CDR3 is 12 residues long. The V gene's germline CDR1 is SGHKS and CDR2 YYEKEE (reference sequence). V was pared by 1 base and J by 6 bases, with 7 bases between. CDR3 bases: TGTGCCAGCAGCTTGTCCGGGGATGGCTACACCTTC. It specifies CASSLSGDGYTF.

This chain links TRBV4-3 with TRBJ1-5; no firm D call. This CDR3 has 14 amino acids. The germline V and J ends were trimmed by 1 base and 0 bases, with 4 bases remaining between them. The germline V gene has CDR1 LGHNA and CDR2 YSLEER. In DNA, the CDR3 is TGCGCCAGCAGCCAAGCCCATAGCAATCAGCCCCAGCATTTT. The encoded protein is CASSQAHSNQPQHF.